This T cell receptor (beta chain) was obtained from a study of blood T cell repertoires in COVID-19. This CDR3 region has 15 residues. Germline V gene sequence: CDR1 LNHDA, CDR2 SQIVND (reference sequence). V dropped 3 bases and J dropped 5; count of bases not matched to a gene: 9. Original methodology: Amplified reference gene primers provided the basis for estimating nucleated cell counts. Method: immunoSEQ multiplex PCR; TCRdb's copy keeps in-frame clones and lacks some. The V and J calls and clone size come from that table; D and trimming were worked out from the DNA. The repertoire consists of 300,000 to 450,000 clones, with 75% to 90% occurring once and the leading ten covering about 3.6%.

This TCR was sampled from a woman younger than 35 with acute or convalescent COVID-19. Material: peripheral blood. V and J are TRBV19 and TRBJ1-2, with TRBD1 matching over 7 bases. The CDR3 here is CASSMIIGTEYGYTF. CDR3 nucleotide sequence: TGTGCCAGTAGTATGATTATTGGGACAGAGTATGGCTACACCTTC.